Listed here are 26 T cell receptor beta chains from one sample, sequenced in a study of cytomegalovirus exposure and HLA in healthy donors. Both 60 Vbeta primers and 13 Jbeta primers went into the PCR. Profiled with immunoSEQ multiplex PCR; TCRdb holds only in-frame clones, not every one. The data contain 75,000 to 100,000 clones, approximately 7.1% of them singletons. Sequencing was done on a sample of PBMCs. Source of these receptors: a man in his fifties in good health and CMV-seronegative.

DNA for the CDR3: TGTGCCAGCAGTTCGTACCAGAATCAGCCCCAGCATTTT. It yields the protein CASSSYQNQPQHF. The genes are TRBV28 and TRBJ1-5; no clear D gene. Per germline, CDR1 MDHEN and CDR2 SYDVKM. Trimming shortened V by 4 bases and J by 4 bases, and 8 bases separated the two germline ends. CDR3 size: 13 residues.

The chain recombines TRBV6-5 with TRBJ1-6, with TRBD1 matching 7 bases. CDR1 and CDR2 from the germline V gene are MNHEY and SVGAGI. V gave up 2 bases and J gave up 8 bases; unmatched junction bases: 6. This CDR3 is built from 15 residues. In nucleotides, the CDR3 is TGTGCCAGCAGTTACGGGGACAGCCAAGATTCACCCCTCCACTTT. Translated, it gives CASSYGDSQDSPLHF.

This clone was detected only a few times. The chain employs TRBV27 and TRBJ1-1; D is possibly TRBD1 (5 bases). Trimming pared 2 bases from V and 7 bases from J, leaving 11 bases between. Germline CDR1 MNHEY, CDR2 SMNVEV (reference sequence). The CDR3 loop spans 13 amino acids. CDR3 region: CASSLSLRGEAFF. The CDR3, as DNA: TGTGCCAGCAGTTTAAGCTTAAGGGGTGAAGCTTTCTTT.

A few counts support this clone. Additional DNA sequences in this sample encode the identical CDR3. The CDR3 reads CASSLSSSPGQGREAFF. In nucleotides, the CDR3 is TGTGCCAGTAGTCTTTCCTCATCACCGGGACAGGGACGTGAGGCTTTCTTT. This chain connects TRBV19 to TRBJ1-1, with 9 bases aligning to TRBD1. Trimming at V came to 5 bases and at J to 11 bases, leaving 21 bases not matched to a gene. This CDR3 has 17 amino acids. The germline V gene has CDR1 LNHDA and CDR2 SQIVND (reference sequence). The full variable domain, completed using reference TRBV19 and TRBJ1-1, is DGGITQSPKYLFRKEGQNVTLSCEQNLNHDAMYWYRQDPGQGLRLIYYSQIVNDFQKGDIAEGYSVSREKKESFPLTVTSAQKNPTAFYLCASSLSSSPGQGREAFFGQGTRLTVV.

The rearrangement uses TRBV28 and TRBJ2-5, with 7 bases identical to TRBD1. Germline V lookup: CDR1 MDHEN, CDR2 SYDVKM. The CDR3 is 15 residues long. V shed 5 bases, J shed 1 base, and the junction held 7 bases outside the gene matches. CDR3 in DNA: TGTGCCAGCAGTGGAACCGGGACAGCCCAAGAGACCCAGTACTTC. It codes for CASSGTGTAQETQYF.

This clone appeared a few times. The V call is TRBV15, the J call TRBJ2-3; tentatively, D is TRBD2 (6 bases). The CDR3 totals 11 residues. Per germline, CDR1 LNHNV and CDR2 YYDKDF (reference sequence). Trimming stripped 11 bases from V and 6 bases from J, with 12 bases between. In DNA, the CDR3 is TGTGCCTCCTCGGGAGTTGATACGCAGTATTTT. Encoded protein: CASSGVDTQYF. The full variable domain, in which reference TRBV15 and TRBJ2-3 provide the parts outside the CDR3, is DAMVIQNPRYQVTQFGKPVTLSCSQTLNHNVMYWYQQKSSQAPKLLFHYYDKDFNNEADTPDNFQSRRPNTSFCFLDIRSPGLGDTAMYLCASSGVDTQYFGPGTRLTVL.

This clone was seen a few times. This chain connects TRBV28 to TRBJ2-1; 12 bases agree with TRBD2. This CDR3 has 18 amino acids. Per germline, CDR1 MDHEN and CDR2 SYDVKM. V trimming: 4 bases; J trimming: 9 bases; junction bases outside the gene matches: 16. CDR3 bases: TGTGCCAGCAGTTCATATACCGAGGCTAGCGGGGGGGTCGGTGAGCAGTTCTTC. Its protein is CASSSYTEASGGVGEQFF.

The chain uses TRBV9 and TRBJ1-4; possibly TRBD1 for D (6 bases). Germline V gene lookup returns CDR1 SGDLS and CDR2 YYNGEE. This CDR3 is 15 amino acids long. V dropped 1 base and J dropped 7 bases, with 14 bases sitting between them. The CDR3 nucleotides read TGTGCCAGCAGCGTACAACAGGGTTCAGGTGAAAAACTGTTTTTT. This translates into CASSVQQGSGEKLFF.

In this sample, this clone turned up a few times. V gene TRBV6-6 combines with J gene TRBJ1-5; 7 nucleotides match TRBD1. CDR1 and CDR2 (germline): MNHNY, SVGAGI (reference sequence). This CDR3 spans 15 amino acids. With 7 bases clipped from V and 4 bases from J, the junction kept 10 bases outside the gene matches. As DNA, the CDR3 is TGTGCCAGCATCAAAGGGACAGTCAATAATCAGCCCCAGCATTTT. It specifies CASIKGTVNNQPQHF.

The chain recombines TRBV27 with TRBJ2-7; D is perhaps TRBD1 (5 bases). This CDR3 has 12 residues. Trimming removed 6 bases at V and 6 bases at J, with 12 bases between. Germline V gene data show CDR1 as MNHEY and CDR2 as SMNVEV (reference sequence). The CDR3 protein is CASRKTGVEQYF. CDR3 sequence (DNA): TGTGCCAGCAGAAAAACAGGAGTCGAGCAGTACTTC.

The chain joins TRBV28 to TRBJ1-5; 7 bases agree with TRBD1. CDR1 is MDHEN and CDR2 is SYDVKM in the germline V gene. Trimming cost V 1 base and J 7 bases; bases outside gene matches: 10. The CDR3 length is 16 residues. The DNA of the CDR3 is TGTGCCAGCAGTTTATTCGGACAGGTCGGGGCGCAGCCCCAGCATTTT. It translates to CASSLFGQVGAQPQHF.

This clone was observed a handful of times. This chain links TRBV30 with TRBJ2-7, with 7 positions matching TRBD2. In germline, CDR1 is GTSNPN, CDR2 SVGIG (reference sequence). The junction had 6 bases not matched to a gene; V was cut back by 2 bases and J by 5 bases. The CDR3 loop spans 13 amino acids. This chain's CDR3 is CAWSKWGGDEQYF. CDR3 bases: TGTGCCTGGAGTAAGTGGGGGGGGGACGAGCAGTACTTC.

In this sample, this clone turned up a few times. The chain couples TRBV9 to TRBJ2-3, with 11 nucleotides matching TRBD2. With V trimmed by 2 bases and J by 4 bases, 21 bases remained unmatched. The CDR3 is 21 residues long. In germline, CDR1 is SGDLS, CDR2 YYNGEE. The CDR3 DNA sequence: TGTGCCAGCAGCGTCTCCTATACTAGCGGGGGATATATCGGGGCACCAGATACGCAGTATTTT. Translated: CASSVSYTSGGYIGAPDTQYF. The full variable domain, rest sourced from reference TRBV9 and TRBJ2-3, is DSGVTQTPKHLITATGQRVTLRCSPRSGDLSVYWYQQSLDQGLQFLIQYYNGEERAKGNILERFSAQQFPDLHSELNLSSLELGDSALYFCASSVSYTSGGYIGAPDTQYFGPGTRLTVL.

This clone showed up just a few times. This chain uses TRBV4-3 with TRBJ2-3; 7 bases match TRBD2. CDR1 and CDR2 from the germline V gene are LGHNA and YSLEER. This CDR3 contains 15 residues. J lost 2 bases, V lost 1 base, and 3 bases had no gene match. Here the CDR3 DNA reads TGCGCCAGCAGCCAAGGTAGCGGGTTCACAGATACGCAGTATTTT. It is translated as CASSQGSGFTDTQYF.

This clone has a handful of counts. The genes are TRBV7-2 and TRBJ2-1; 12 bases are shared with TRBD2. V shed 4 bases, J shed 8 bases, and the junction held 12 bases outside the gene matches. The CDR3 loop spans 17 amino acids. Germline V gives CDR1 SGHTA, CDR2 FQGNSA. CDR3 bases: TGTGCCAGCAGCTCCCCCTCGCTAGCGGGGGGGCCTTATGAGCAGTTCTTC. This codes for CASSSPSLAGGPYEQFF. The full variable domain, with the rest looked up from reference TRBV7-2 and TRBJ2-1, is GAGVSQSPSNKVTEKGKDVELRCDPISGHTALYWYRQSLGQGLEFLIYFQGNSAPDKSGLPSDRFSAERTGGSVSTLTIQRTQQEDSAVYLCASSSPSLAGGPYEQFFGPGTRLTVL.

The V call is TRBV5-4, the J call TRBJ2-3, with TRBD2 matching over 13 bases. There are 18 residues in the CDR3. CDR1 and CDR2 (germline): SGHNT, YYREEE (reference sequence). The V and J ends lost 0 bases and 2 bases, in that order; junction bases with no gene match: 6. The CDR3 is CASSLARLAGGITDTQYF. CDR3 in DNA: TGTGCCAGCAGCTTGGCTCGACTAGCGGGGGGAATCACAGATACGCAGTATTTT. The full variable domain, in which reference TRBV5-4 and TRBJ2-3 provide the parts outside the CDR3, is ETGVTQSPTHLIKTRGQQVTLRCSSQSGHNTVSWYQQALGQGPQFIFQYYREEENGRGNFPPRFSGLQFPNYSSELNVNALELDDSALYLCASSLARLAGGITDTQYFGPGTRLTVL.

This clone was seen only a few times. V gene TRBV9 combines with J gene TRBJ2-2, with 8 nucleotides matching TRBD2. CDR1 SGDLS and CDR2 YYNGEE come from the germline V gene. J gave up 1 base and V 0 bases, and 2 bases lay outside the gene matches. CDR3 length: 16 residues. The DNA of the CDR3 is TGTGCCAGCAGCGTAGGCAGCGGGAGGAACACCGGGGAGCTGTTTTTT. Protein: CASSVGSGRNTGELFF.

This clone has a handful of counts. The CDR3 here is CASSLHLNTGELFF. The CDR3, as DNA: TGTGCCAGCAGCTTGCACTTGAACACCGGGGAGCTGTTTTTT. The chain uses TRBV11-2 and TRBJ2-2; the D is unclear. CDR1 SGHAT and CDR2 FQNNGV come from the germline V gene. Trimming took off 3 bases at V and 1 base at J, with 6 bases between the two ends. The CDR3 totals 14 residues.

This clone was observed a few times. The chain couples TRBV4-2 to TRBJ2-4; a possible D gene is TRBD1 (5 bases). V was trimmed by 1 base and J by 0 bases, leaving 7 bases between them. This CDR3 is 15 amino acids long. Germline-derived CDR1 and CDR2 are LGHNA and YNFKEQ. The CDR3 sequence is CASSQGQTAKNIQYF. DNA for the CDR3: TGTGCCAGCAGCCAAGGACAGACAGCCAAAAACATTCAGTACTTC.

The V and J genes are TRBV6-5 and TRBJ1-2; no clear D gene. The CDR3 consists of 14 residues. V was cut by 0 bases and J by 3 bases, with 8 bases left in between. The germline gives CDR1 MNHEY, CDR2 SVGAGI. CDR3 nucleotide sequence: TGTGCCAGCAGTTACTCGAGCCTGTACTATGGCTACACCTTC. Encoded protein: CASSYSSLYYGYTF.

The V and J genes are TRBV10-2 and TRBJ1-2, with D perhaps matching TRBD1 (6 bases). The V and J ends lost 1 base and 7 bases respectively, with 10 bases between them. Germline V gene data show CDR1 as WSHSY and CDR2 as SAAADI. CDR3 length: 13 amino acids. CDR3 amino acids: CASSELQGRGYTF. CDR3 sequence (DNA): TGCGCCAGCAGTGAGTTACAGGGACGTGGCTACACCTTC.

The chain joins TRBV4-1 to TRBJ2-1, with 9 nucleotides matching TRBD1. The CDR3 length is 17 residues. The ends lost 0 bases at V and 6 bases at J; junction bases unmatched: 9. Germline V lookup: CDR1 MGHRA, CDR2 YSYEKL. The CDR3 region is CASSQEGFGQGSNEQFF. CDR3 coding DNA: TGCGCCAGCAGCCAAGAGGGGTTTGGACAGGGGTCCAATGAGCAGTTCTTC.

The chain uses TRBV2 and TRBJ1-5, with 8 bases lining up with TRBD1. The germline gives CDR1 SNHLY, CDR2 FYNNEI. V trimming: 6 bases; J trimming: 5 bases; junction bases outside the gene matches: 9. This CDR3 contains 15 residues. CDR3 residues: CASRPTGGDDQPQHF. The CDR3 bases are TGTGCCAGCAGACCAACAGGGGGAGACGATCAGCCCCAGCATTTT.

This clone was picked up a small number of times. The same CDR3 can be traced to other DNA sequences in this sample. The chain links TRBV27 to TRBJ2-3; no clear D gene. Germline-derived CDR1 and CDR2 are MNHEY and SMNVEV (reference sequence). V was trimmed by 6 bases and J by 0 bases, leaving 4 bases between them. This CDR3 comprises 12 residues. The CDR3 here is CASRTSTDTQYF. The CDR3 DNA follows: TGTGCCAGCAGGACTAGCACAGATACGCAGTATTTT.

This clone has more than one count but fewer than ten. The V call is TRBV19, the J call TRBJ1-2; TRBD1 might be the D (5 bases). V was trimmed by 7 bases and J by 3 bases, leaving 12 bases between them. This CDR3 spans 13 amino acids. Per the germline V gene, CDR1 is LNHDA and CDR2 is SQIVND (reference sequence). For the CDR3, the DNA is TGTGCCAGTACCCAGGGACTCCACTATGGCTACACCTTC. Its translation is CASTQGLHYGYTF.

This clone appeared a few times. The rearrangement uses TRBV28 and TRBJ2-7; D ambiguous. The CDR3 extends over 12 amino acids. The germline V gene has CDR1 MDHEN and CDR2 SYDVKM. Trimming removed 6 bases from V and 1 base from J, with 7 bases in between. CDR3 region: CASRAGSYEQYF. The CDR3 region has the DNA TGTGCCAGCAGGGCAGGATCCTACGAGCAGTACTTC. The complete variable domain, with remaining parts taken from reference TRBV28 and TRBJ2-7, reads DVKVTQSSRYLVKRTGEKVFLECVQDMDHENMFWYRQDPGLGLRLIYFSYDVKMKEKGDIPEGYSVSREKKERFSLILESASTNQTSMYLCASRAGSYEQYFGPGTRLTVT.